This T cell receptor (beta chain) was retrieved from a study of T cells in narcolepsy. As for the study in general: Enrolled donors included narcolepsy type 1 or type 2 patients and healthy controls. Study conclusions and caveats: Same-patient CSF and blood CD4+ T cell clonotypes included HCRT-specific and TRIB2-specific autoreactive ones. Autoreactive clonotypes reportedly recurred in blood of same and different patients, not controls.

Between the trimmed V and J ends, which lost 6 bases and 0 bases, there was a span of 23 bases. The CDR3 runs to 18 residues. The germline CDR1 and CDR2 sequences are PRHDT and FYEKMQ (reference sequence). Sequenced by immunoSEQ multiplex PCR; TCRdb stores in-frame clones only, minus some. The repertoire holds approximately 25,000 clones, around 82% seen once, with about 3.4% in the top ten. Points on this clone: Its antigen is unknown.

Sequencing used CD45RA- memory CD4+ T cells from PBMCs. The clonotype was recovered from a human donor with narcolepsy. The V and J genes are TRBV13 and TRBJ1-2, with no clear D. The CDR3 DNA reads TGTGCCAGCAGTCAGTCGGCAGGACGGCGGAACTCTAACTATGGCTACACCTTC. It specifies CASSQSAGRRNSNYGYTF. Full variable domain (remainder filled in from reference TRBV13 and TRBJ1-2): AAGVIQSPRHLIKEKRETATLKCYPIPRHDTVYWYQQGPGQDPQFLISFYEKMQSDKGSIPDRFSAQQFSDYHSELNMSSLELGDSALYFCASSQSAGRRNSNYGYTFGSGTRLTVV.